One sample yielded the 6 T cell receptor beta chains listed below, sequenced in a study of OX40 agonist ivuxolimab in advanced cancers. Clones were sequenced by immunoSEQ multiplex PCR, and TCRdb holds only the in-frame ones, with some missing. Of about 70,000 clones in the sample, 70% to 90% were seen once. The sample consisted of CD4+ or CD8+ T cells sorted from blood, taken in a trial of the OX40 agonist ivuxolimab. These TCRs come from an adult with an advanced solid tumor such as melanoma, head and neck, liver or kidney cancer.

The chain uses TRBV7-2 and TRBJ2-5; maybe TRBD2 (6 bases). The CDR3 extends over 13 amino acids. V dropped 0 bases and J dropped 5 bases, with 7 bases sitting between them. CDR1 and CDR2 from the germline V gene are SGHTA and FQGNSA. The CDR3 reads CASSLAGGETQYF. The CDR3 DNA reads as TGTGCCAGCAGCTTAGCTGGGGGGGAGACCCAGTACTTC.

J is TRBJ2-3 and V is TRBV4-2, with TRBD2 identical over 9 bases. Germline CDR1 and CDR2: LGHNA and YNFKEQ. CDR3 length: 16 residues. The V segment lost 0 bases and the J segment 4 bases; nucleotides outside the gene matches: 5. The DNA for the CDR3 is TGTGCCAGCAGCCAAGATGCTAGCGGGGTAGCAGATACGCAGTATTTT. This encodes CASSQDASGVADTQYF.

This chain links TRBV10-3 with TRBJ1-1; 9 bases align to TRBD1. CDR3 length equals 13 residues. CDR1 and CDR2 (germline): ENHRY, SYGVKD. V dropped 7 bases and J dropped 6; count of bases not matched to a gene: 6. CDR3 sequence: CAIKGQGDAEAFF. Here the CDR3 DNA reads TGTGCCATCAAGGGACAGGGCGACGCTGAAGCTTTCTTT.

This clone was counted once. The rearrangement links TRBV6-5 to TRBJ1-1; 9 bases line up with TRBD1. Per germline, CDR1 MNHEY and CDR2 SVGAGI. CDR3 length equals 16 residues. After removal of 4 bases from V and 5 bases from J, the junction contained 11 bases not matched to a gene. The CDR3 nucleotides are TGTGCCAGCAGTTTAGGACAGGGGCCCCGACGGACTGAAGCTTTCTTT. Its protein is CASSLGQGPRRTEAFF.

The rearrangement uses TRBV10-3 and TRBJ2-2, with a tentative D call TRBD2 (6 bases). The CDR3 has 15 residues. V lost 11 bases, J lost 1 base, and 17 bases lay in between. Per germline, CDR1 ENHRY and CDR2 SYGVKD. The CDR3 DNA follows: TGTGCCTGCAGAGACCCAGCGGGGAACACCGGGGAGCTGTTTTTT. This encodes CACRDPAGNTGELFF.

The V call is TRBV19, the J call TRBJ1-2; the D gene is possibly TRBD1 (5 bases). V shed 3 bases and J shed 10 bases, with 12 bases lying between them. CDR3 length: 12 residues. The germline V gene encodes CDR1 LNHDA and CDR2 SQIVND (reference sequence). CDR3 bases: TGTGCCAGTAGTATGCAGGAGGGGACCTACACCTTC. This sequence encodes CASSMQEGTYTF.